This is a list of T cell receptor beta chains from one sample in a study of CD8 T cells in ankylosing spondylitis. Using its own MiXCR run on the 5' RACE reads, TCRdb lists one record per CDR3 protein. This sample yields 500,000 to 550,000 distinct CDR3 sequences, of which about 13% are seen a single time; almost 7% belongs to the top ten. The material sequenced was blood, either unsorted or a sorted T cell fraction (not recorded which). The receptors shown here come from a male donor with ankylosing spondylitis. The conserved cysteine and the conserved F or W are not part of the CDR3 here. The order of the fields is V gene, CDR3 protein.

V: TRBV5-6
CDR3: ASSVGDGSLNQPQH

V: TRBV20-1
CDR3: SARDPRAGGSDTQY

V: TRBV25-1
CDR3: ASSQFTEAF

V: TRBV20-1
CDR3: SASLGLDVEAF

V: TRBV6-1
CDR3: ASSEAWKGPLGEKLF

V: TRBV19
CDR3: ASRSLDRGHNQPQH

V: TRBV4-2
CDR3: ASSQFPGEQY

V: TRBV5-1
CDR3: ASSFGDSDYGYT

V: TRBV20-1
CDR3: SARDGSTNQPQH

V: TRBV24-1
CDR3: ATSDLQMGTVNTGELF

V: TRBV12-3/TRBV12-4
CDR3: ASSLPPAGHTDTQY

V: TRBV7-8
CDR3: ASLAGGRTGELF

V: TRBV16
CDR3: ASSHRGSNQPQH

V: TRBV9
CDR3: ASSVGVFGNQPQH

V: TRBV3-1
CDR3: ASSQDPGYQETQY

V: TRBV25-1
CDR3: ASSKTSVPDTQY